This TCR beta chain was retrieved from a study of blood T cells in healthy people across ages (dated by TCRdb to the mid-2010s). At the level of the whole study: In model experiments, template switching captured about one uniquely barcoded TCR beta cDNA molecule for every two T cells. To track age-related changes in TCR beta repertoire diversity, the study relied on deep sequencing normalized with unique cDNA molecular identifiers. The donors were split into four age groups: young (average around 17 years), middle-aged (around 40), aged (over 55) and long-lived (about 74). Donors of different ages were randomly distributed across sequencing lanes to avoid experimental bias. For two donors (one aged 18 to 29 and one aged 80 or older), the study analyzed two additional independent replicas of 1 million unique cDNA reads from the same blood draw. Broad study findings and their caveats: Observed TCR beta diversity correlated strongly with the percentage of naive T cells measured by flow cytometry. Compared with the aged group, the long-lived group had more naive CD4+ T cells, fewer expanded clones and increased TCR diversity, a pattern suggesting age selection. Because donor CMV infection status was unknown, age-related changes in expanded clonotypes were potentially confounded. Estimates of total diversity based on one million sequenced T cells were regarded as lower bounds and as underestimates. Observed TCR beta diversity per million T cells fell roughly linearly with age, and a significant reduction was already apparent by age roughly 40. Bulk unsorted PBMC profiling prevented conclusive comparison of naive and antigen-experienced compartments.

For this clonotype: What antigen it recognizes has not been identified. One base away there is no much larger clone; base qualities are not given.

V is clipped by 8 bases and J by 2 bases, and the sequence between their germline boundaries is 17 bases long. From a lookup of the germline V gene (reference sequence), CDR1 and CDR2 are MNHNY and SVGAGI. CDR3 length: 15 amino acids, cysteine to phenylalanine. The DNA shown is the 45-base CDR3, in frame from base 1. The library was produced with 5' RACE. Sequencing instrument: Illumina HiSeq 2500. A second PCR of roughly 7 to 12 cycles was performed with a sample-barcoded 5' primer and a J-beta primer mix. Each TCR beta cDNA molecule received a unique molecular identifier from a template-switch 5' adaptor carrying 12 random nucleotides. Each sample yielded at least 3 million CDR3-containing paired-end reads. All of the RNA was converted into first-strand cDNA using the Mint cDNA synthesis kit, with a TRBC-specific oligonucleotide serving as the primer. All cDNA was treated with uracil-DNA glycosylase and then went through a first 18-cycle PCR with the universal primers M1SS and BC2_uni_R. From the authors' description of their analysis: Normalization of each sample was performed by random selection of 1 million high-quality reads, each carrying a distinct molecular identifier. Reads sharing molecular identifiers were discarded rather than binned into consensus sequences. MiTCR, run with a Q25 quality threshold and the strictest error-elimination algorithm, handled CDR3 identification, clonotype clustering and error correction. A nonparametric unseen species model with Euler transformation was used to estimate a lower bound on total TCR beta diversity. The raw public reads went through TCRdb reprocessing: fastp at Q25, MiXCR clone calling, in-frame beta chains kept. Rows are unified per CDR3 protein, each entry keeping the most common DNA and genes. The V and J calls were determined by TCRdb, not by the authors. Across this sample there are 2 million or so distinct CDR3 sequences, with about 50% seen only once. The ten largest clones take up approximately 2.1% of the sample.

Systemically healthy Caucasian individuals from Russia, some 40 in total and aged about 6 to 90 years, were included as donors. Each donor gave about 9.7 milliliters of peripheral blood, drawn into EDTA-treated Vacutainer tubes. Ficoll-Paque density-gradient centrifugation was used to isolate PBMCs, with at least 6.5 million obtained per sample. Trizol reagent was used to extract total RNA from the PBMCs, yielding at least 5 micrograms per sample. Naive CD45RAhigh/CD27high T cell percentages were measured by flow cytometry on a PBMC aliquot from every donor. The receptor chain draws on TRBV6-6 and TRBJ2-3; D gene: possibly TRBD2, on 6 matching bases. This clonotype originated in a woman in her thirties or forties in good health. Sequencing used blood. The bases read TGTGCCAGCGCCACTGGCGGGGTTCCCACAGATACGCAGTATTTT. Protein translation: CASATGGVPTDTQYF.